Listed here are 27 T cell receptor beta chains from one sample, sequenced in a study of T-cell reconstitution after alpha-beta-depleted transplantation in children. Using unique molecular identifiers, the investigators prepared the TCRbeta library. TCRdb reprocessed the PCR reads with MiXCR, giving one entry per CDR3 protein. The top ten hold approximately 14% of the sample, which has 70,000 to 100,000 distinct CDR3 sequences, more than 10% seen once. The starting material was PBMCs from the stem cell graft donor, obtained from the stem cell graft. The receptors derive from a human donor who donated a stem cell graft to a child with inherited bone marrow failure.

This clonotype was recorded many times. The gene calls are TRBV11-1 and TRBJ2-1; D is undetermined. Trimming stripped 0 bases from V and 3 bases from J, with 9 bases between. The CDR3 runs to 15 residues. CDR1 and CDR2 (germline): SGHAT, FQDESV (reference sequence). This CDR3 reads CASSLASGFYNEQFF. CDR3 coding DNA: TGTGCCAGCAGCTTAGCTAGTGGGTTCTACAATGAGCAGTTCTTC. Drawing the rest from reference TRBV11-1 and TRBJ2-1, the complete variable domain is EAEVAQSPRYKITEKSQAVAFWCDPISGHATLYWYRQILGQGPELLVQFQDESVVDDSQLPKDRFSAERLKGVDSTLKIQPAELGDSAMYLCASSLASGFYNEQFFGPGTRLTVL.

In this sample, this clonotype turned up many times. This chain connects TRBV28 to TRBJ2-3, with 7 bases matching TRBD1. V trimming: 2 bases; J trimming: 10 bases; junction bases outside the gene matches: 6. Germline CDR1 reads MDHEN; CDR2 reads SYDVKM. CDR3 length equals 13 residues. The chain's CDR3 is CASSLDRVHAQYF. The CDR3 DNA follows: TGTGCCAGCAGTTTAGACAGGGTTCATGCGCAGTATTTT.

This clonotype was observed many times. The J gene is TRBJ2-2, the V gene TRBV7-9, with 9 bases that match TRBD2. V lost 5 bases, J lost 6 bases, and 13 bases stayed unmatched. The CDR3 sequence is 17 residues long. The germline gives CDR1 SEHNR, CDR2 FQNEAQ (reference sequence). The CDR3 spells CASSLPLAGLEAGELFF. The CDR3 nucleotides read TGTGCCAGCAGCCTACCCCTAGCGGGATTAGAAGCCGGGGAGCTGTTTTTT.

This clonotype was picked up many times. The chain uses TRBV5-1 and TRBJ1-2; D gene unclear. The V end was cut by 4 bases, the J end by 2 bases, with 12 bases between. CDR1 and CDR2 from the germline V gene are SGHRS and YFSETQ. The CDR3 length is 14 residues. The CDR3 DNA sequence: TGCGCCAGCAGCCCTACTTTGGGCAACTATGGCTACACCTTC. It specifies CASSPTLGNYGYTF. Based on the CDR3 plus reference TRBV5-1 and TRBJ1-2, the full variable domain is KAGVTQTPRYLIKTRGQQVTLSCSPISGHRSVSWYQQTPGQGLQFLFEYFSETQRNKGNFPGRFSGRQFSNSRSEMNVSTLELGDSALYLCASSPTLGNYGYTFGSGTRLTVV.

There are many counts of this clonotype. The rearrangement joins TRBV5-1 to TRBJ2-7; D is undetermined. Trimming left V 4 bases short and J 1 base short, with 12 bases between. CDR3 length: 14 residues. CDR1 and CDR2 from the germline V gene are SGHRS and YFSETQ. The CDR3 sequence: CASSVAILSYEQYF. The CDR3 DNA sequence: TGCGCCAGCAGCGTCGCAATCCTTTCCTACGAGCAGTACTTC.

The table lists this clonotype with many counts. The chain carries TRBV5-1 and TRBJ2-1; 9 bases match TRBD2. The CDR3 sequence is 14 residues long. CDR1 is SGHRS, CDR2 YFSETQ, per germline. The V segment lost 9 bases and the J segment 7 bases; nucleotides outside the gene matches: 11. The CDR3 sequence: CATRPSGIFNEQFF. DNA of the CDR3: TGCGCCACCCGTCCTAGCGGGATATTTAATGAGCAGTTCTTC.

This chain links TRBV7-2 with TRBJ2-3; D ambiguous. CDR1 and CDR2 (germline): SGHTA, FQGNSA. The CDR3 spans 13 residues. V was pared by 5 bases and J by 3 bases, with 9 bases between. The CDR3 bases are TGTGCCAGCAGCCCCCTTATGACAGATACGCAGTATTTT. Encoded protein: CASSPLMTDTQYF.

In this sample, this clonotype turned up once. This chain uses TRBV4-1 with TRBJ1-3, with D unresolved. Germline CDR1 and CDR2: MGHRA and YSYEKL. The CDR3 covers 15 residues. The ends were cut back, 1 base at V and 2 bases at J, with 9 bases in the middle. The CDR3 DNA sequence: TGCGCCAGCAGCCAAGTGGGAGGACCTGGAAACACCATATATTTT. Amino acid sequence: CASSQVGGPGNTIYF.

This clonotype was observed at least ten times. The genes are TRBV7-9 and TRBJ2-2; D is possibly TRBD1 or TRBD2 (5 bases each). V lost 3 bases and J lost 6, with 11 bases in between. The CDR3 sequence is 14 residues long. Germline-derived CDR1 and CDR2 are SEHNR and FQNEAQ (reference sequence). For the CDR3, the DNA is TGTGCCAGCAGCTTGGGGACGAGGCCCGGGGAGCTGTTTTTT. Protein sequence: CASSLGTRPGELFF.

This clonotype was observed many times. The chain employs TRBV29-1 and TRBJ2-5, with TRBD2 matching over 14 bases. The CDR3 has 15 residues. The germline V gene has CDR1 SQVTM and CDR2 ANQGSEA. The junction had 11 bases not matched to a gene; V was cut back by 7 bases and J by 7 bases. The CDR3 DNA is TGCAGCGCTCAGACTAGCGGGAGGGGTCTTGGGACCCAGTACTTC. This encodes CSAQTSGRGLGTQYF.

This chain links TRBV10-3 with TRBJ2-1; D gene ambiguous. The CDR3 runs to 13 residues. Germline loops: CDR1 ENHRY, CDR2 SYGVKD. Deletions cut 3 bases from V and 5 bases from J, with 8 bases between. The CDR3 loop reads CAISESADNEQFF. The CDR3, as DNA: TGTGCCATCAGTGAAAGTGCGGACAATGAGCAGTTCTTC.

This clonotype was recorded many times. The V gene is TRBV5-6, the J gene TRBJ2-2; the match to TRBD1 covers 10 bases. V trimming: 1 base; J trimming: 2 bases; junction bases outside the gene matches: 5. This CDR3 contains 17 residues. Germline loops: CDR1 SGHDT, CDR2 YYEEEE. The CDR3 here is CASSLLGDRGNTGELFF. The CDR3 nucleotides read TGTGCCAGCAGCTTGCTAGGGGACAGGGGAAACACCGGGGAGCTGTTTTTT.

The chain has TRBV20-1 and TRBJ2-7; D assignment may be TRBD1 or TRBD2 (5 bases each). The CDR3 runs 15 residues. Germline lookup yields CDR1 DFQATT and CDR2 SNEGSKA (reference sequence). Between the trimmed V and J ends, which lost 3 bases and 5 bases, there was a span of 20 bases. The CDR3 DNA reads as TGCAGTGCTAGCGCCGGGACCCCTGTGTCTAACGAGCAGTACTTC. Its translation: CSASAGTPVSNEQYF.

This clonotype was recorded at least ten times. V and J are TRBV3-1 and TRBJ2-1, with no clear D. The V end lost 5 bases, the J end lost 10 bases, and 12 bases lay between the germline ends. This CDR3 has 12 residues. Germline CDR1 reads LGHDT; CDR2 reads YNNKEL (reference sequence). The CDR3 sequence is CASSFQRYEQFF. CDR3 sequence (DNA): TGTGCCAGCAGCTTCCAGAGGTACGAGCAGTTCTTC.

Many counts were recorded for this clonotype. V gene TRBV7-3 combines with J gene TRBJ2-3; TRBD2 matches at 7 bases. Germline lookup yields CDR1 SGHTA and CDR2 FQGTGA. The CDR3 has 15 amino acids. After removal of 5 bases from V and 4 bases from J, the junction contained 9 bases not matched to a gene. CDR3 loop: CASSPTAGSADTQYF. The CDR3 region has the DNA TGTGCCAGCAGCCCCACAGCGGGATCGGCAGATACGCAGTATTTT. Supplemented by reference TRBV7-3 and TRBJ2-3, the full variable domain reads GAGVSQTPSNKVTEKGKYVELRCDPISGHTALYWYRQSLGQGPEFLIYFQGTGAADDSGLPNDRFFAVRPEGSVSTLKIQRTERGDSAVYLCASSPTAGSADTQYFGPGTRLTVL.

V usage is TRBV29-1 and J usage is TRBJ2-3, with 9 bases lining up with TRBD2. The CDR3 extends over 15 amino acids. CDR1 SQVTM and CDR2 ANQGSEA come from the germline V gene. With 4 bases clipped from V and 0 bases from J, the junction kept 5 bases outside the gene matches. For the CDR3, the DNA is TGCAGCGTTGCTCCCCTAGCGGGGAGCACAGATACGCAGTATTTT. As protein: CSVAPLAGSTDTQYF.

In this sample, this clonotype turned up many times. The chain combines TRBV12-5 with TRBJ2-1; 10 nucleotides line up with TRBD2. The CDR3 has 13 amino acids. The trim removed 7 bases at V and 7 bases at J, leaving 4 bases unmatched. The germline gives CDR1 LGHNT, CDR2 FRNRAP. The chain's CDR3 is CASATSGINEQFF. The CDR3 coding sequence is TGTGCTAGTGCAACTAGCGGGATTAATGAGCAGTTCTTC.

This clonotype was found many times. The chain joins TRBV7-3 to TRBJ2-6; the D gene is possibly TRBD2 (5 bases). V gave up 5 bases and J gave up 2 bases, with 7 bases separating them. There are 14 residues in the CDR3. Per germline, CDR1 SGHTA and CDR2 FQGTGA. CDR3 DNA: TGTGCCAGCAGCGAGGGTGCTGGGGCCAACGTCCTGACTTTC. This gives the protein CASSEGAGANVLTF.

As regards this clonotype: Since no conserved phenylalanine or tryptophan closes the CDR3, a read error is the likely cause. The chain couples TRBV12-3 or TRBV12-4 to TRBJ2-1; the match to TRBD1 covers 7 bases. V lost 8 bases, J lost 7 bases, and 11 bases stayed unmatched. CDR3 length: 14 amino acids. CDR3 sequence (DNA): TGTGCCAGCCCCCGACAGGGAATCTATAATGAGCAGTTCTCC. It codes for CASPRQGIYNEQFS.

This chain links TRBV11-2 with TRBJ1-4; D is unresolved. The germline gives CDR1 SGHAT, CDR2 FQNNGV. The CDR3 covers 13 residues. V lost 2 bases and J 8 bases, leaving 9 bases between the germline ends. CDR3 bases: TGTGCCAGCAGCTTAAGGCAGAACGAAAAACTGTTTTTT. This codes for CASSLRQNEKLFF.

This clonotype was picked up many times. This chain uses TRBV7-9 with TRBJ1-4; D not resolved. Germline V lookup: CDR1 SEHNR, CDR2 FQNEAQ (reference sequence). V was clipped by 5 bases and J by 0 bases, with 10 bases between them. The CDR3 totals 15 residues. CDR3 protein: CASSRGETTNEKLFF. In DNA form, the CDR3 reads TGTGCCAGCAGCCGCGGGGAGACAACTAATGAAAAACTGTTTTTT.

This clonotype was counted at least ten times. CDR3 sequence reads: CASSLPSGTASSTDTQYF. CDR3 nucleotide sequence: TGTGCCAGCAGTTTACCCTCCGGGACAGCCTCTAGCACAGATACGCAGTATTTT. This sequence joins TRBV28 and TRBJ2-3; 7 bases fit TRBD1. The germline V gene encodes CDR1 MDHEN and CDR2 SYDVKM. The CDR3 extends over 18 amino acids. Trimming removed 2 bases from V and 0 bases from J; junction bases left unmatched: 11.

The chain links TRBV30 to TRBJ1-1; D possibly corresponds to TRBD1 (6 bases). The germline V gene has CDR1 GTSNPN and CDR2 SVGIG (reference sequence). This CDR3 is built from 14 residues. V lost 5 bases, J lost 0 bases, and 13 bases lay in between. For the CDR3, the DNA is TGTGCCTGGGAGAACAGGGTTCTGAACACTGAAGCTTTCTTT. This codes for CAWENRVLNTEAFF.

The rearrangement links TRBV6-2 or TRBV6-3 to TRBJ1-1, with 7 bases fitting TRBD1. V was clipped by 6 bases and J by 0 bases; unmatched bases: 4. Germline V gives CDR1 MNHEY, CDR2 SVGEGT. The CDR3 is made up of 14 amino acids. CDR3 residues: CASRPRGMNTEAFF. In DNA, the CDR3 is TGTGCCAGCAGACCCAGGGGGATGAACACTGAAGCTTTCTTT.

This clonotype was seen repeatedly, ten times or more. V gene TRBV7-2 combines with J gene TRBJ1-3; 9 bases fit TRBD1. The CDR3 has 16 residues. Per germline, CDR1 SGHTA and CDR2 FQGNSA. The V and J ends lost 0 bases and 5 bases, in that order; junction bases with no gene match: 5. The CDR3 loop is CASSLATGQGRNTIYF. The DNA of the CDR3 is TGTGCCAGCAGCTTAGCGACGGGACAGGGTAGAAACACCATATATTTT.

This clonotype was detected a few times. The chain employs TRBV20-1 and TRBJ1-2; tentatively, D is TRBD1 (6 bases). From germline, CDR1 is DFQATT and CDR2 SNEGSKA (reference sequence). The CDR3 consists of 12 residues. Trimming shortened V by 5 bases and J by 4 bases, and 11 bases separated the two germline ends. The CDR3 DNA is TGCAGTGCTCCAACGGACAGCTATGGCTACACCTTC. Protein: CSAPTDSYGYTF.

This clonotype was picked up many times. The genes are TRBV20-1 and TRBJ2-1, with 9 bases lining up with TRBD2. Germline V gene data show CDR1 as DFQATT and CDR2 as SNEGSKA (reference sequence). CDR3 length equals 13 residues. V shed 3 bases and J 5 bases; nucleotides not matched to a gene: 2. The DNA for the CDR3 is TGCAGTGCTAGCGCGGGAGGGGACAATGAGCAGTTCTTC. This translates into CSASAGGDNEQFF.